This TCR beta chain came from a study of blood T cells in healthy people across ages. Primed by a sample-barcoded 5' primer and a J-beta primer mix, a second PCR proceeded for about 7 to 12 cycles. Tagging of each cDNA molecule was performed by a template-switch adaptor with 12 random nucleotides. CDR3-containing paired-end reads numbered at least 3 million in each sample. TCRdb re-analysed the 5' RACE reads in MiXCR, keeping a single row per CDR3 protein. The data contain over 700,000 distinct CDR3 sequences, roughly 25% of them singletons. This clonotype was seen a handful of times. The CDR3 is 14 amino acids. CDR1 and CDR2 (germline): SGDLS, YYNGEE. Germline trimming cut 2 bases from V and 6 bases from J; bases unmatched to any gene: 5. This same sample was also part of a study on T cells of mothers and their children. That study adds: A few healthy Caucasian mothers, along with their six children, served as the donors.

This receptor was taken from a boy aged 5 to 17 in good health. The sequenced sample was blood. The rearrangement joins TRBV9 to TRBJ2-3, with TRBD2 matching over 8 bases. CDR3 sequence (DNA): TGTGCCAGCAGCGTCGGGGGGGCTGGGGATACGCAGTATTTT. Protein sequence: CASSVGGAGDTQYF.